A single sample gave rise to the 5 T cell receptor beta chains below, sequenced in a study of T cell responses to AZD1222 COVID-19 vaccine. The method was immunoSEQ multiplex PCR; TCRdb's version includes in-frame clones alone and lacks a portion of them. Found here are approximately 96,000 clones, around 83% of them singletons; the top ten hold 5.6%. This specimen consisted of peripheral blood, obtained 28 days after the second AZD1222 dose. These receptors were taken from an adult who received the AZD1222 COVID-19 vaccine.

Only one count was recorded for this clone. The chain is built from TRBV5-4 and TRBJ2-7; the D is unclear. Trimming took off 0 bases at V and 3 bases at J, with 16 bases between the two ends. The CDR3 contains 16 residues. Germline CDR1 reads SGHNT; CDR2 reads YYREEE (reference sequence). CDR3 DNA: TGTGCCAGCAGCTTGGCTTCCTCGCGGAAGGACTACGAGCAGTACTTC. Translation: CASSLASSRKDYEQYF.

V gene TRBV28 combines with J gene TRBJ1-5, with TRBD1 matching 7 bases. The germline CDR1 and CDR2 sequences are MDHEN and SYDVKM. The length of the CDR3 is 16 residues. V lost 4 bases, J lost 6 bases, and 12 bases stayed unmatched. The DNA for the CDR3 is TGTGCCAGCAGTTCCATTTTGACAGGGTTCAGTCAGCCCCAGCATTTT. Protein: CASSSILTGFSQPQHF.

This clone was seen once. V gene TRBV10-2 combines with J gene TRBJ1-1, with a tentative D call TRBD1 (5 bases). The CDR3 totals 15 residues. The V end lost 6 bases, the J end lost 1 base, and 15 bases lay between the germline ends. Germline V gene sequence: CDR1 WSHSY, CDR2 SAAADI. The CDR3 here is CASRTPGRPNTEAFF. CDR3 nucleotide sequence: TGCGCCAGCAGAACACCGGGACGCCCGAACACTGAAGCTTTCTTT.

This sequence joins TRBV6-2 or TRBV6-3 and TRBJ2-5; 10 bases are shared with TRBD1. The length of the CDR3 is 16 residues. CDR1 is MNHEY and CDR2 is SVGEGT in the germline V gene. J lost 2 bases, V lost 2 bases, and 5 bases had no gene match. DNA of the CDR3: TGTGCCAGCAGTTACCTCAGGACAGGGGGTCAAGAGACCCAGTACTTC. Residues: CASSYLRTGGQETQYF.

The V and J genes are TRBV28 and TRBJ2-5, with 8 bases that match TRBD1. The CDR3 loop spans 14 amino acids. Germline loops: CDR1 MDHEN, CDR2 SYDVKM. J gave up 5 bases and V 2 bases, and 4 bases lay outside the gene matches. The CDR3 reads CASSLQGARETQYF. In DNA, the CDR3 is TGTGCCAGCAGTTTACAGGGGGCGCGGGAGACCCAGTACTTC.